One and the same sample provided the 14 T cell receptor beta chains below, sequenced in a study of blood T cell repertoires in COVID-19. Generated by immunoSEQ multiplex PCR, the TCRdb table keeps only in-frame clones and is missing some. Of about 240,000 clones listed, about 88% are singletons. Sequenced: peripheral blood. The source of these receptors is a woman aged 70-85 years with active or convalescent COVID-19.

V is TRBV14 and J is TRBJ1-6; possibly TRBD1 for D (5 bases). The V gene's germline CDR1 is SGHDN and CDR2 FVKESK. The CDR3 length is 14 residues. V was cut by 3 bases and J by 8 bases, with 11 bases left in between. The CDR3 coding sequence is TGTGCCAGCAGCCATGGGTGGGGGGATTCACCCCTCCACTTT. This encodes CASSHGWGDSPLHF.

V and J are TRBV19 and TRBJ1-3, with D hard to call. This CDR3 region has 14 residues. Germline values: CDR1 LNHDA, CDR2 SQIVND (reference sequence). V was clipped by 5 bases and J by 0 bases, with 8 bases between them. CDR3 amino acids: CASSPGYSGNTIYF. The DNA of the CDR3 is TGTGCCAGTAGTCCAGGCTACTCTGGAAACACCATATATTTT.

The rearrangement joins TRBV18 to TRBJ2-1; 8 nucleotides align to TRBD2. The J segment lost 9 bases and the V segment lost 3 bases, leaving 16 bases of the junction unmatched. Germline loops: CDR1 KGHSH, CDR2 LQKENI. The CDR3 consists of 17 residues. For the CDR3, the DNA is TGTGCCAGCTCACCCCCCCTCCAACCGGGGGGGCCTTCTGAGCAGTTCTTC. Translated, it gives CASSPPLQPGGPSEQFF.

The genes are TRBV5-4 and TRBJ2-1; tentative D call: TRBD2 (7 bases). In germline, CDR1 is SGHNT, CDR2 YYREEE (reference sequence). The CDR3 length is 16 residues. V lost 4 bases and J 6 bases, leaving 20 bases between the germline ends. The CDR3 loop reads CASSQGGASHSNEQFF. As DNA, the CDR3 is TGTGCCAGCAGCCAAGGGGGGGCCTCCCATTCCAATGAGCAGTTCTTC. Drawing the rest from reference TRBV5-4 and TRBJ2-1, the complete variable domain is ETGVTQSPTHLIKTRGQQVTLRCSSQSGHNTVSWYQQALGQGPQFIFQYYREEENGRGNFPPRFSGLQFPNYSSELNVNALELDDSALYLCASSQGGASHSNEQFFGPGTRLTVL.

The V and J genes are TRBV7-9 and TRBJ1-5, with 7 bases identical to TRBD1. CDR3 length equals 13 residues. With V trimmed by 4 bases and J by 10 bases, 7 bases remained unmatched. Germline CDR1 is SEHNR and CDR2 is FQNEAQ (reference sequence). CDR3 DNA sequence: TGTGCCAGCAGCTCCGGACAGGAGCGACCCCAGCATTTT. Encoded protein: CASSSGQERPQHF.

This clone was seen just once. The chain joins TRBV10-2 to TRBJ1-3; TRBD1 aligns across 7 bases. The CDR3 has 16 amino acids. V was pared by 4 bases and J by 4 bases, with 10 bases of the junction left unmatched. Germline lookup yields CDR1 WSHSY and CDR2 SAAADI. CDR3 DNA: TGCGCCAGCAGTGGCCTACAACAGGGGAAAGGAAACACCATATATTTT. It translates to CASSGLQQGKGNTIYF.

This clone was counted only a few times. The chain is built from TRBV10-3 and TRBJ1-6, with D perhaps TRBD1 (5 bases). Per the germline V gene, CDR1 is ENHRY and CDR2 is SYGVKD. The CDR3 contains 15 residues. The V and J ends lost 2 bases and 5 bases respectively, with 10 bases between them. In DNA form, the CDR3 reads TGTGCCATCAGTGAGGCGGGACGGGATAATTCACCCCTCCACTTT. It is translated as CAISEAGRDNSPLHF.

This chain uses TRBV10-2 with TRBJ1-5, with TRBD1 identical over 11 bases. The CDR3 length is 15 residues. V was clipped by 6 bases and J by 3 bases; unmatched bases: 4. Germline CDR1 and CDR2: WSHSY and SAAADI. The CDR3 reads CASREDRGLNQPQHF. CDR3 nucleotide sequence: TGCGCCAGCAGGGAGGACAGGGGGCTCAATCAGCCCCAGCATTTT.

This clone has just a few counts. The rearrangement joins TRBV29-1 to TRBJ2-1; D may be TRBD2 (6 bases). Germline CDR1 SQVTM, CDR2 ANQGSEA. The CDR3 length is 16 residues. The V gene lost 3 bases and the J gene lost 0 bases, with 15 bases spanning the gap. The CDR3 region has the DNA TGCAGCGTTGAGGCGGGACTGTTGAGCTCCTACAATGAGCAGTTCTTC. It yields the protein CSVEAGLLSSYNEQFF.

This CDR3 is CASSLGTNNYGYTF. CDR3 in DNA: TGTGCCAGCAGCTTAGGCACAAATAACTATGGCTACACCTTC. This rearrangement joins TRBV7-9 to TRBJ1-2; D call uncertain. V dropped 1 base and J dropped 1 base, with 7 bases sitting between them. The CDR3 totals 14 residues. The germline V gene has CDR1 SEHNR and CDR2 FQNEAQ (reference sequence).

V gene TRBV7-2 combines with J gene TRBJ1-6; the D gene is possibly TRBD1 (6 bases). CDR3 length: 14 residues. CDR1 is SGHTA, CDR2 FQGNSA, per germline. Trimming took off 3 bases at V and 10 bases at J, with 13 bases between the two ends. The CDR3 DNA sequence: TGTGCCAGCAGCTTCCCACAGGGCGGGTCACCCCTCCACTTT. It specifies CASSFPQGGSPLHF.

The rearrangement uses TRBV12-3 or TRBV12-4 and TRBJ2-5; D call uncertain. The CDR3 covers 11 residues. The V gene lost 5 bases and the J gene lost 5 bases, with 6 bases spanning the gap. The CDR3 sequence: CASSSRETQYF. CDR3 nucleotides: TGTGCCAGCAGTAGTCGGGAGACCCAGTACTTC.

V gene TRBV2 combines with J gene TRBJ1-5; D unclear. The CDR3 is made up of 14 amino acids. V gave up 5 bases and J gave up 1 base, with 9 bases separating them. CDR1 is SNHLY, CDR2 FYNNEI, per germline. The CDR3 DNA reads TGTGCCAGCAGTAAGGACTGGAGCAATCAGCCCCAGCATTTT. Its protein product is CASSKDWSNQPQHF.

The chain carries TRBV5-6 and TRBJ1-6, with TRBD1 matching 7 bases. CDR3 length: 15 amino acids. Per germline, CDR1 SGHDT and CDR2 YYEEEE. The V and J ends lost 3 bases and 5 bases, in that order; junction bases with no gene match: 5. As DNA, the CDR3 is TGTGCCAGCAGCTCGGGGACAGCCAATAATTCACCCCTCCACTTT. It yields the protein CASSSGTANNSPLHF.